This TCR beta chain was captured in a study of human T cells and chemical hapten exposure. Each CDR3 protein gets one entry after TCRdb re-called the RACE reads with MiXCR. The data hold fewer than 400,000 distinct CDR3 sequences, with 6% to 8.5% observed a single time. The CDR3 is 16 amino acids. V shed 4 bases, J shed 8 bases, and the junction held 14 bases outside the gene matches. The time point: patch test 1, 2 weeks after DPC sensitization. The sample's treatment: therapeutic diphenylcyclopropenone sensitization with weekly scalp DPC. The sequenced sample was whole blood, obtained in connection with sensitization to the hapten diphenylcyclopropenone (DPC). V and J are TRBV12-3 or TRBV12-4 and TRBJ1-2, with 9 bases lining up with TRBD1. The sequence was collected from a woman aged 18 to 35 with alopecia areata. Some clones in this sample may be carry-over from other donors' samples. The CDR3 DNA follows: TGTGCCAGCAGTTCGCCGGGACAGGGCATTTCTAGGGGCTACACCTTC. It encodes CASSSPGQGISRGYTF.